Sequencing of this TCR beta chain was carried out in a study of shared clonotypes between healthy human individuals. This CDR3 has 18 amino acids. V shed 5 bases and J shed 0 bases, with 23 bases lying between them. The V gene's germline CDR1 is SGHAT and CDR2 FQNNGV. Regarding the study as a whole: Rarefaction indicated that sorted-subset sequencing remained incomplete although depth was large.

Regarding this clone: Its antigen is as yet unknown.

The assay was run at deep level. The material for each subset, its genomic DNA, was split evenly across several immunoSEQ plates. Data came from immunoSEQ multiplex PCR; TCRdb stores just in-frame clones and leaves some out. Here the sample spans approximately 720,000 clones, 72% being singletons. The source is a woman aged 25 to 39 in good health. The chain links TRBV11-2 to TRBJ2-7; perhaps TRBD2 as D (5 bases). Sequenced material: memory CD4+ T cells sorted from blood. The sample's subset: CD45RA-negative fraction. The CDR3 nucleotides read TGTGCCAGCAGCACCTTTCAGATGGCGGGTTGGAACTCCTACGAGCAGTACTTC. Amino acids: CASSTFQMAGWNSYEQYF. The variable domain in full, with the rest retrieved from reference TRBV11-2 and TRBJ2-7, is EAGVAQSPRYKIIEKRQSVAFWCNPISGHATLYWYQQILGQGPKLLIQFQNNGVVDDSQLPKDRFSAERLKGVDSTLKIQPAKLEDSAVYLCASSTFQMAGWNSYEQYFGPGTRLTVT.